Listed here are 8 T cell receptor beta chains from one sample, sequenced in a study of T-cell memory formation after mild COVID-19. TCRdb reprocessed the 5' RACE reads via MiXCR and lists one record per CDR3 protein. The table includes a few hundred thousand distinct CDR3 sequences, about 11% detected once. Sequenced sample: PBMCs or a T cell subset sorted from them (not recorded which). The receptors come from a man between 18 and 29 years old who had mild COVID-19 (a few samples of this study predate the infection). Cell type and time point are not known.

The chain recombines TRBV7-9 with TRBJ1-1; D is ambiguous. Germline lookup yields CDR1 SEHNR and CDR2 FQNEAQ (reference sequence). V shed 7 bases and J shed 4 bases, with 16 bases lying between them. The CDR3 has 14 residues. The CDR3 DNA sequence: TGTGCCAGCACCTTCGTAATGTCGGCCACTGAAGCTTTCTTT. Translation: CASTFVMSATEAFF.

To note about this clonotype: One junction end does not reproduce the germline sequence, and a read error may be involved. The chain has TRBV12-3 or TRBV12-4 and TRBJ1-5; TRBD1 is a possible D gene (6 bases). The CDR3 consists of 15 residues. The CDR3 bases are TGTGCCACCAGTTTAGTACAGGGAAACCATCAGCCCCAGCATTTT. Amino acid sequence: CATSLVQGNHQPQHF.

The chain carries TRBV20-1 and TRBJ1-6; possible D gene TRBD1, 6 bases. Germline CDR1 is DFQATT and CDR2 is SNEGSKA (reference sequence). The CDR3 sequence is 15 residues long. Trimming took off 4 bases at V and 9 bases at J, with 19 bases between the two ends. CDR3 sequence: CSATVGAGAGSPLHF. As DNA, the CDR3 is TGCAGTGCTACCGTCGGGGCAGGGGCGGGTTCACCCCTCCACTTT.

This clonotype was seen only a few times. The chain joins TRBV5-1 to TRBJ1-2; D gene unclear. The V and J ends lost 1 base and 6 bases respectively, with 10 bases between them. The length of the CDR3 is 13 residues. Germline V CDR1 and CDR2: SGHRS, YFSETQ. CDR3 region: CASSLPDGDGYTF. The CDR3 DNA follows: TGCGCCAGCAGCTTGCCGGACGGGGATGGCTACACCTTC.

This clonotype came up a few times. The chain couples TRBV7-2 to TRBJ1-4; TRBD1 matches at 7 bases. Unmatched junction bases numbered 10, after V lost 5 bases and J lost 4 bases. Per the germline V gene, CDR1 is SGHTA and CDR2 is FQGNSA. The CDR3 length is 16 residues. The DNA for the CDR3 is TGTGCCAGCAGCCGATTTACAGGGGCGATTAATGAAAAACTGTTTTTT. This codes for CASSRFTGAINEKLFF.

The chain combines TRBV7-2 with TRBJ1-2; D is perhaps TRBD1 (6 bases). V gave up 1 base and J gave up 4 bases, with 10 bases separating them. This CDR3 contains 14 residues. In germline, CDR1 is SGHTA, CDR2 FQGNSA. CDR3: CASSLGGTSYGYTF. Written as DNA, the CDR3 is TGTGCCAGCAGCTTAGGAGGGACAAGCTATGGCTACACCTTC.

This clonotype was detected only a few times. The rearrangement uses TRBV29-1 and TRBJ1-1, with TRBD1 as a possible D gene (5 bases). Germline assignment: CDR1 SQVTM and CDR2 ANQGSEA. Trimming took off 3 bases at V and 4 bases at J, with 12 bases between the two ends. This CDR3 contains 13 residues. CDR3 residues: CSVDLLGGTEAFF. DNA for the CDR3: TGCAGCGTTGATCTGTTGGGGGGCACTGAAGCTTTCTTT.

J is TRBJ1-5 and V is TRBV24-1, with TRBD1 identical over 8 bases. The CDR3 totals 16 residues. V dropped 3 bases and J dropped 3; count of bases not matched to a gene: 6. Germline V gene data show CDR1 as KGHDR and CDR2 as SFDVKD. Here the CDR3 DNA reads TGTGCCACCAGTGATACCGGGACAGGCTTCAATCAGCCCCAGCATTTT. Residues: CATSDTGTGFNQPQHF.